Following are 25 T cell receptor beta chains from one sample sequenced in a study of T-cell reconstitution after alpha-beta-depleted transplantation in children. Preparing the TCRbeta library involved the use of unique molecular identifiers. Using its own MiXCR run on the PCR reads, TCRdb lists one record per CDR3 protein. The sample has 300,000 or so distinct CDR3 sequences, around 25% seen once. Sequencing was performed on PBMCs, mostly from graft donor cells, taken 180 days after TCRalphabeta/CD19-depleted stem cell transplant. These receptor sequences come from a male patient younger than 18 who had a stem cell transplant for acute lymphoblastic leukemia, so the T cells may come from the graft donor.

This clonotype was seen only once. The gene calls are TRBV29-1 and TRBJ2-2; either TRBD1 or TRBD2 may supply D (5 bases each). The V end lost 4 bases, the J end lost 1 base, and 10 bases lay between the germline ends. CDR3 length: 14 amino acids. The germline gives CDR1 SQVTM, CDR2 ANQGSEA. In nucleotides, the CDR3 is TGCAGCGTTGTGGGGACCGTGAACACCGGGGAGCTGTTTTTT. Protein product: CSVVGTVNTGELFF.

The chain joins TRBV7-6 to TRBJ2-5; D is unclear. The V and J ends lost 2 bases and 5 bases respectively, with 9 bases between them. The CDR3 has 13 residues. CDR1 is SGHVS and CDR2 is FNYEAQ in the germline V gene. CDR3 nucleotides: TGTGCCAGCAGCTTAAAAAGCGTGGAGACCCAGTACTTC. The encoded protein is CASSLKSVETQYF.

The V and J genes are TRBV24-1 and TRBJ2-1; TRBD2 aligns across 12 bases. Per germline, CDR1 KGHDR and CDR2 SFDVKD. The CDR3 extends over 17 amino acids. V shed 3 bases, J shed 5 bases, and the junction held 7 bases outside the gene matches. Here the CDR3 DNA reads TGTGCCACCAGTGATATCCCTAGCGGGGGGGTCGACAATGAGCAGTTCTTC. Amino acid sequence: CATSDIPSGGVDNEQFF.

This sequence joins TRBV29-1 and TRBJ2-7; 11 bases fit TRBD2. Germline CDR1 is SQVTM and CDR2 is ANQGSEA. This CDR3 contains 17 residues. With 7 bases clipped from V and 0 bases from J, the junction kept 14 bases outside the gene matches. The CDR3 is CSAAGTSGSRSSYEQYF. CDR3 coding DNA: TGCAGCGCTGCCGGGACTAGCGGATCAAGGAGCTCCTACGAGCAGTACTTC.

This clonotype turned up a few times. The chain is built from TRBV25-1 and TRBJ2-2; TRBD2 matches 7 bases. There are 17 residues in the CDR3. The germline gives CDR1 MGHDK, CDR2 SYGVNS. Losses at the gene ends were 4 bases for V and 1 base for J; bases not matched to a gene: 9. CDR3 protein: CASSVPPSGRNTGELFF. For the CDR3, the DNA is TGTGCCAGCAGTGTACCCCCTAGCGGCAGGAACACCGGGGAGCTGTTTTTT.

The chain is built from TRBV18 and TRBJ2-2; D ambiguous. V was pared by 5 bases and J by 0 bases, with 16 bases between. Germline V gene lookup returns CDR1 KGHSH and CDR2 LQKENI. CDR3 length equals 17 residues. The CDR3: CASSSPVGEPNTGELFF. The CDR3 DNA follows: TGTGCCAGCTCATCCCCCGTAGGCGAACCGAACACCGGGGAGCTGTTTTTT.

This clonotype appeared once. This chain uses TRBV10-2 with TRBJ2-1, with 9 bases fitting TRBD2. Germline CDR1 reads WSHSY; CDR2 reads SAAADI. V lost 6 bases, J lost 8 bases, and 17 bases stayed unmatched. There are 17 residues in the CDR3. CDR3 DNA sequence: TGCGCCAGCAGCCCAGGACTGGTAGCGGGAGCCCCACATGAGCAGTTCTTC. Amino acids: CASSPGLVAGAPHEQFF.

This clonotype was observed a few times. The V gene is TRBV5-1, the J gene TRBJ2-3, with TRBD2 identical over 8 bases. The CDR3 consists of 15 residues. The J segment lost 1 base and the V segment lost 2 bases, leaving 3 bases of the junction unmatched. The germline CDR1 and CDR2 sequences are SGHRS and YFSETQ. CDR3 in DNA: TGCGCCAGCAGCTTTAAGCGGGAGCGCACAGATACGCAGTATTTT. Encoded protein: CASSFKRERTDTQYF.

This clonotype has a single count. The gene calls are TRBV7-9 and TRBJ2-1; the D is unclear. The CDR3 is 12 amino acids. CDR1 is SEHNR and CDR2 is FQNEAQ in the germline V gene (reference sequence). Trimming pared 6 bases from V and 8 bases from J, leaving 11 bases between. The CDR3 region is CASRARSYEQFF. CDR3 DNA: TGTGCCAGCAGGGCCAGATCGTATGAGCAGTTCTTC.

The rearrangement uses TRBV5-1 and TRBJ2-7; D is perhaps TRBD2 (6 bases). V lost 1 base and J 7 bases, leaving 18 bases between the germline ends. Germline CDR1 and CDR2: SGHRS and YFSETQ. This CDR3 has 15 residues. CDR3 protein: CASSLLRERGREQYF. CDR3 DNA: TGCGCCAGCAGCTTGCTCCGGGAGAGGGGAAGAGAGCAGTACTTC.

The rearrangement links TRBV12-3 or TRBV12-4 to TRBJ2-7; 8 bases line up with TRBD2. This CDR3 comprises 17 residues. With V trimmed by 6 bases and J by 5 bases, 18 bases remained unmatched. In DNA form, the CDR3 reads TGTGCCAGCAGCTACACAACCCTTAGCGGGAAGTTTGACGAGCAGTACTTC. Translation gives CASSYTTLSGKFDEQYF.

This clonotype turned up a few times. This chain uses TRBV7-3 with TRBJ1-2; D is unresolved. Germline V gives CDR1 SGHTA, CDR2 FQGTGA. CDR3 length: 13 amino acids. V gave up 4 bases and J gave up 4 bases, with 10 bases separating them. CDR3 in DNA: TGTGCCAGCAGCTCACCAGGAAGCTATGGCTACACCTTC. Amino acid sequence: CASSSPGSYGYTF.

This chain links TRBV20-1 with TRBJ2-3; 7 bases are a match to TRBD1. This CDR3 region has 15 residues. Germline-derived CDR1 and CDR2 are DFQATT and SNEGSKA (reference sequence). With V trimmed by 1 base and J by 0 bases, 4 bases remained unmatched. CDR3 DNA sequence: TGCAGTGCTAGAGGCAAGGGGGCTAGCACAGATACGCAGTATTTT. Its protein is CSARGKGASTDTQYF.

V usage is TRBV4-1 and J usage is TRBJ1-5, with D unclear. Germline CDR1 MGHRA, CDR2 YSYEKL. The CDR3 spans 18 residues. Trimming took off 2 bases at V and 2 bases at J, with 19 bases between the two ends. CDR3 residues: CASSQFAKAVIGNQPQHF. The CDR3 DNA follows: TGCGCCAGCAGCCAATTCGCGAAGGCCGTTATAGGCAATCAGCCCCAGCATTTT.

Only a few counts were recorded for this clonotype. The chain couples TRBV7-2 to TRBJ2-7, with D perhaps matching TRBD2 (5 bases). Trimming pared 5 bases from V and 3 bases from J, leaving 14 bases between. Germline-derived CDR1 and CDR2 are SGHTA and FQGNSA. CDR3 length: 14 residues. CDR3 loop: CASSPDIGIYEQYF. The CDR3 coding sequence is TGTGCCAGCAGCCCAGACATCGGGATCTACGAGCAGTACTTC.

V gene TRBV13 combines with J gene TRBJ2-3; TRBD1 agrees at 7 bases. CDR3 length: 14 residues. V gave up 5 bases and J gave up 4 bases; unmatched junction bases: 6. Germline-derived CDR1 and CDR2 are PRHDT and FYEKMQ (reference sequence). Here the CDR3 reads CASSTQGGADTQYF. The CDR3 DNA sequence: TGTGCCAGCAGCACCCAAGGGGGCGCAGATACGCAGTATTTT.

The genes are TRBV12-3 or TRBV12-4 and TRBJ2-7; D tentatively reads TRBD1 or TRBD2 (5 bases each). Trimming shortened V by 6 bases and J by 1 base, and 13 bases separated the two germline ends. The CDR3 sequence is 14 residues long. The CDR3 loop is CASSIRDPSYEQYF. DNA of the CDR3: TGTGCCAGCAGCATCCGGGACCCATCCTACGAGCAGTACTTC.

The rearrangement joins TRBV7-9 to TRBJ2-7, with 9 bases matching TRBD2. With V trimmed by 1 base and J by 1 base, 8 bases remained unmatched. CDR1 and CDR2 (germline): SEHNR, FQNEAQ (reference sequence). This CDR3 region has 17 residues. The CDR3 loop is CASSLGLGTSRSYEQYF. The CDR3 DNA is TGTGCCAGCAGCTTAGGGCTGGGGACTAGCAGATCCTACGAGCAGTACTTC.

The chain couples TRBV4-1 to TRBJ1-1; D may be TRBD1 (5 bases). The CDR3 spans 13 residues. CDR1 and CDR2 from the germline V gene are MGHRA and YSYEKL. Deletions cut 6 bases from V and 3 bases from J, with 11 bases between. CDR3 sequence reads: CASSGREDTEAFF. The CDR3 DNA reads as TGCGCCAGCAGTGGCAGGGAGGACACTGAAGCTTTCTTT.

The V gene is TRBV5-1, the J gene TRBJ2-5; 9 bases are a match to TRBD2. Germline V lookup: CDR1 SGHRS, CDR2 YFSETQ. The CDR3 loop spans 16 amino acids. Trimming removed 2 bases from V and 5 bases from J; junction bases left unmatched: 10. CDR3 sequence reads: CASSFPMGSGRETQYF. CDR3 sequence (DNA): TGCGCCAGCAGCTTCCCCATGGGGAGCGGGAGGGAGACCCAGTACTTC.

V gene TRBV5-1 combines with J gene TRBJ1-1; D gene unclear. CDR1 and CDR2 from the germline V gene are SGHRS and YFSETQ. The V and J ends lost 3 bases and 0 bases respectively, with 18 bases between them. The CDR3 has 17 amino acids. The chain's CDR3 is CASSSHHKRTMNTEAFF. The CDR3 region has the DNA TGCGCCAGCAGCTCCCATCACAAGAGAACCATGAACACTGAAGCTTTCTTT. The full variable domain, rest sourced from reference TRBV5-1 and TRBJ1-1, is KAGVTQTPRYLIKTRGQQVTLSCSPISGHRSVSWYQQTPGQGLQFLFEYFSETQRNKGNFPGRFSGRQFSNSRSEMNVSTLELGDSALYLCASSSHHKRTMNTEAFFGQGTRLTVV.

The sample holds a few counts of this clonotype. This chain links TRBV12-3 or TRBV12-4 with TRBJ2-7, with 9 nucleotides matching TRBD2. This CDR3 region has 16 residues. After removal of 3 bases from V and 6 bases from J, the junction contained 12 bases not matched to a gene. CDR3 sequence: CASSFPSAGGSGEQYF. The CDR3 DNA follows: TGTGCCAGCAGTTTTCCCTCAGCGGGAGGTTCGGGCGAGCAGTACTTC.

The V and J genes are TRBV3-1 and TRBJ2-7, with unresolved D. The germline V gene encodes CDR1 LGHDT and CDR2 YNNKEL (reference sequence). The length of the CDR3 is 16 residues. Trimming left V 1 base short and J 2 bases short, with 15 bases between. The CDR3 sequence: CASSQVPQDQAYEQYF. The CDR3 coding sequence is TGTGCCAGCAGCCAAGTTCCGCAGGATCAGGCCTACGAGCAGTACTTC.

V and J are TRBV6-1 and TRBJ1-1; 7 bases fit TRBD1. Per the germline V gene, CDR1 is MNHNS and CDR2 is SASEGT. The junction had 9 bases not matched to a gene; V was cut back by 6 bases and J by 5 bases. The CDR3 length is 14 residues. The CDR3 DNA is TGTGCCAGCAGCAAGGGACAGTTGAGGACTGAAGCTTTCTTT. This translates into CASSKGQLRTEAFF.

This clonotype occurred a few times. The CDR3 DNA reads TGTGCCAGCAGAAGTAATCAGCCCCAGCATTTT. Protein: CASRSNQPQHF. The V gene is TRBV6-1, the J gene TRBJ1-5; D remains unclear. The CDR3 loop spans 11 amino acids. CDR1 is MNHNS, CDR2 SASEGT, per germline. V lost 6 bases and J lost 4, with 4 bases in between.